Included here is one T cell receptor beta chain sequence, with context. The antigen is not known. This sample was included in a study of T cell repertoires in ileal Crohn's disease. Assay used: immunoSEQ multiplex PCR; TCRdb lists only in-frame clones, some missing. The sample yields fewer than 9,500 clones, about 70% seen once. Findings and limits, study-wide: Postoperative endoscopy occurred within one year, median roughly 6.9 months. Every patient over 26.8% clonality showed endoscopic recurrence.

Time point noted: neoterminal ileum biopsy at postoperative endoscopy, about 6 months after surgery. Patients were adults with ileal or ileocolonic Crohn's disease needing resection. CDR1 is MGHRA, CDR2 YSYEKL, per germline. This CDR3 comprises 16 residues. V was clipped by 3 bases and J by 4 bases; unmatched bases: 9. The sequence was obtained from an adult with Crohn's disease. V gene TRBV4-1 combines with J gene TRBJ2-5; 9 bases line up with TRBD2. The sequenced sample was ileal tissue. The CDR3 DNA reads TGCGCCAGCAGCCACCCTATGCGGGGGGGCCGAGAGACCCAGTACTTC. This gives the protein CASSHPMRGGRETQYF.